This is a list of T cell receptor beta chains from one sample in a study of blood T cell repertoires in COVID-19. This table comes from immunoSEQ multiplex PCR, and its TCRdb copy is limited to in-frame clones, with some not included. The profile covers a few hundred thousand clones, with less than 90% appearing a single time and about 3% taken by the ten largest. Specimen: PBMCs or T cells enriched from blood (not recorded which). These receptors were collected from a woman aged 50 to 65 who had recovered from COVID-19. Each CDR3 is given with its conserved first and last residue. The order of the fields is V gene, J gene, clone size, CDR3 protein. Only part of the rows carry a size: once, few, many, or a class if the clone is expanded.

>TRBV6-5|TRBJ1-5|few
CASSLTANQPQHF
>TRBV7-2|TRBJ1-6|NA
CASSLARRGRSYNSPLHF
>TRBV28|TRBJ2-7|NA
CASSKGGRVPYEQYF
>TRBV7-3|TRBJ2-2|NA
CASSLIATGELFF
>TRBV4-3|TRBJ2-7|NA
CASSPGLAENYEQYF
>TRBV28|TRBJ2-5|NA
CASSSMRNRQETQYF
>TRBV28|TRBJ1-5|NA
CASSTQTGGNQPQHF
>TRBV19|TRBJ2-2|NA
CASSPALGLSGSGELFF
>TRBV2|TRBJ2-3|NA
CASTEASGISTDTQYF
>TRBV6-1|TRBJ1-5|NA
CASSESGQIQPQHF
>TRBV5-1|TRBJ2-3|NA
CASSPGLATDTQYF
>TRBV5-1|TRBJ1-1|NA
CASSLLQGNTEAFF
>TRBV3-1/TRBV3-2|TRBJ1-1|NA
CASSLGQNTEAFF
>TRBV7-9|TRBJ1-2|NA
CASSLQAGENYGYTF
>TRBV4-1|TRBJ2-7|NA
CASSPTGTYTYEQYF
>TRBV19|TRBJ2-1|NA
CASSTLATSSYNEQFF
>TRBV7-2|TRBJ1-2|NA
CASSLLWGEGYTF